The source of this T cell receptor beta chain is a study of blood T cell repertoires in COVID-19. Study-wide context: Donors in the United States, Italy and Spain gave samples during acute or convalescent COVID-19. T cells, B-cell-depleted T cells, or PBMCs provided the cDNA or gDNA that served as material.

Authors' methods: From reference gene primer amplification, estimates of nucleated cell counts were derived. Sequencing was performed with immunoSEQ multiplex PCR; in TCRdb, only in-frame clones are kept and a portion is missing. V and J calls and clone size are those listed in that table; D and trimming were worked out from the DNA. The data hold fewer than 250,000 clones, with around 85% observed a single time. The CDR3 sequence is 15 residues long. From germline, CDR1 is MNHEY and CDR2 SVGEGT. The V and J ends lost 2 bases and 11 bases respectively, with 16 bases between them. The receptor's source is a woman in her 70s with acute or convalescent COVID-19. V is TRBV6-2 or TRBV6-3 and J is TRBJ1-6, with a possible D match to TRBD1 (6 bases). Material for sequencing was peripheral blood. For the CDR3, the DNA is TGTGCCAGCAGTTACAGTTGGGCCCGGACAGCACCCCTCCACTTT. Translating gives CASSYSWARTAPLHF.